The 28 T cell receptor beta chains listed next were all sequenced from one sample in a study of Graves' ophthalmopathy and Graves' hyperthyroidism. Amplified TCR beta CDR3 regions were obtained using RNA transcripts as template. Second-round multiplex PCR came after a first-round RT-PCR that employed HTBI primers. In TCRdb, the multiplex PCR reads were re-called with MiXCR into one record per CDR3 protein. The sample contains over 200,000 distinct CDR3 sequences, around 30% of which appear only once. The sequencing sample was made of peripheral blood. The origin of the receptors is a middle-aged man with Graves' ophthalmopathy.

V usage is TRBV20-1 and J usage is TRBJ1-2, with D possibly matching TRBD1 (5 bases). The germline CDR1 and CDR2 sequences are DFQATT and SNEGSKA (reference sequence). The germline V and J ends were trimmed by 5 bases and 8 bases, with 15 bases remaining between them. This CDR3 spans 12 amino acids. The CDR3 here is CSAQDGGRGYTF. The CDR3 bases are TGCAGTGCTCAAGATGGGGGGAGGGGCTACACCTTC.

V usage is TRBV6-2 or TRBV6-3 and J usage is TRBJ2-7; TRBD1 matches at 8 bases. Looked up from germline, CDR1 is MNHEY and CDR2 is SVGEGT. The junction had 7 bases not matched to a gene; V was cut back by 6 bases and J by 3 bases. CDR3 length: 14 amino acids. The chain's CDR3 is CASSPSGQGYEQYF. For the CDR3, the DNA is TGTGCCAGCAGCCCGAGCGGACAGGGCTACGAGCAGTACTTC.

This clonotype showed up many times. The rearrangement links TRBV6-1 to TRBJ1-1, with D tentatively TRBD1 (5 bases). With 4 bases removed from V and 11 bases from J, the gap between germline ends came to 17 bases. This CDR3 has 13 amino acids. In germline, CDR1 is MNHNS, CDR2 SASEGT. The CDR3 loop is CASSVQGHGWAFF. CDR3 sequence (DNA): TGTGCCAGCAGTGTGCAGGGCCATGGTTGGGCTTTCTTT.

The rearrangement joins TRBV12-3 or TRBV12-4 to TRBJ1-1, with TRBD1 as a possible D gene (5 bases). This CDR3 has 13 residues. V was trimmed by 4 bases and J by 4 bases, leaving 10 bases between them. CDR3 in DNA: TGTGCCAGCAGTTGGGGGGGTAGCACTGAAGCTTTCTTT. It is translated as CASSWGGSTEAFF.

This rearrangement joins TRBV11-2 to TRBJ2-7; D perhaps matches TRBD2 (5 bases). The CDR3 has 13 residues. CDR1 and CDR2 (germline): SGHAT, FQNNGV. V was shortened by 4 bases and J by 7 bases, with 14 bases between the two germline ends. Written as DNA, the CDR3 is TGTGCCAGCAGCTCGAGCGGAGGAGTAGAGCAGTACTTC. As protein: CASSSSGGVEQYF.

V and J are TRBV7-8 and TRBJ1-5; possible D gene TRBD1, 5 bases. Trimming removed 1 base at V and 3 bases at J, with 13 bases between. The CDR3 loop spans 16 amino acids. Germline CDR1 SGHVS, CDR2 FQNEAQ. This CDR3 is CASSLETDSYNQPQHF. For the CDR3, the DNA is TGTGCCAGCAGCTTAGAAACAGACAGTTACAATCAGCCCCAGCATTTT.

V gene TRBV28 combines with J gene TRBJ1-1; D is unresolved. In germline, CDR1 is MDHEN, CDR2 SYDVKM. The CDR3 is 15 amino acids. Trimming took off 3 bases at V and 4 bases at J, with 15 bases between the two ends. Here the CDR3 reads CASSFPVGRTTEAFF. DNA of the CDR3: TGTGCCAGCAGTTTTCCAGTTGGGCGAACCACTGAAGCTTTCTTT.

Many counts were recorded for this clonotype. The chain has TRBV12-3 or TRBV12-4 and TRBJ2-2; TRBD2 agrees at 11 bases. The CDR3 contains 16 residues. J was trimmed by 4 bases and V by 3 bases; bases with no gene match: 4. CDR3 sequence (DNA): TGTGCCAGCAGTTTCGGACTAGCGGGCCCCACCGGGGAGCTGTTTTTT. It encodes CASSFGLAGPTGELFF.

This clonotype was picked up many times. V is TRBV7-3 and J is TRBJ2-5, with a tentative D call TRBD2 (5 bases). Germline CDR1 reads SGHTA; CDR2 reads FQGTGA. The ends were cut back, 4 bases at V and 2 bases at J, with 11 bases in the middle. CDR3 length equals 14 residues. The CDR3 loop reads CASSSGDYQETQYF. CDR3 nucleotide sequence: TGTGCCAGCAGCTCCGGGGATTATCAAGAGACCCAGTACTTC.

V is TRBV6-1 and J is TRBJ1-2; D not certain. CDR1 and CDR2 (germline): MNHNS, SASEGT. The CDR3 is 17 residues long. V dropped 5 bases and J dropped 8 bases, with 27 bases sitting between them. CDR3 bases: TGTGCCAGCAGTCGAGAGAGAGGCGGGGTGGCTACGAGGGGCTACACCTTC. This translates into CASSRERGGVATRGYTF.

This clonotype occurred many times. The rearrangement joins TRBV28 to TRBJ2-7; D possibly corresponds to TRBD1 (6 bases). The germline V and J ends were trimmed by 5 bases and 2 bases, with 19 bases remaining between them. CDR3 length: 16 amino acids. From germline, CDR1 is MDHEN and CDR2 SYDVKM. DNA for the CDR3: TGTGCCAGCAGTCCAGGGACACAAGCTACCACCTACGAGCAGTACTTC. Its translation: CASSPGTQATTYEQYF.

The table lists this clonotype with many counts. The rearrangement joins TRBV3-1 to TRBJ2-5, with 7 bases matching TRBD1. Germline CDR1 and CDR2: LGHDT and YNNKEL (reference sequence). The CDR3 runs to 15 residues. The J segment lost 4 bases and the V segment lost 2 bases, leaving 7 bases of the junction unmatched. CDR3: CASSQTDRDGETQYF. The CDR3 DNA reads as TGTGCCAGCAGCCAAACAGACAGGGATGGAGAGACCCAGTACTTC.

The rearrangement links TRBV12-3 or TRBV12-4 to TRBJ2-7, with D possibly TRBD2 on 6 matching bases. V was cut by 5 bases and J by 3 bases, with 17 bases left in between. The CDR3 totals 15 residues. The CDR3 spells CASSQGLLGHYEQYF. CDR3 DNA: TGTGCCAGCAGTCAGGGACTCTTAGGACACTACGAGCAGTACTTC.

This clonotype was observed a few times. The chain is built from TRBV6-1 and TRBJ2-7; 8 bases are a match to TRBD1. Germline assignment: CDR1 MNHNS and CDR2 SASEGT. The CDR3 has 14 residues. Trimming at V came to 2 bases and at J to 4 bases, leaving 4 bases not matched to a gene. CDR3: CASSEQGAIYEQYF. The CDR3 region has the DNA TGTGCCAGCAGTGAACAGGGGGCTATTTACGAGCAGTACTTC.

This clonotype was picked up many times. The CDR3 region is CASSLTYRVGETQYF. Here the CDR3 DNA reads TGTGCCAGTAGTCTAACTTACAGGGTCGGCGAGACCCAGTACTTC. The rearrangement joins TRBV19 to TRBJ2-5, with D perhaps TRBD1 (6 bases). Germline CDR1 and CDR2: LNHDA and SQIVND (reference sequence). This CDR3 has 15 amino acids. V lost 5 bases, J lost 5 bases, and 18 bases lay in between.

In this sample, this clonotype turned up a few times. The rearrangement uses TRBV6-1 and TRBJ1-2; 11 bases line up with TRBD1. V trimming: 6 bases; J trimming: 5 bases; junction bases outside the gene matches: 11. Germline V CDR1 and CDR2: MNHNS, SASEGT. The length of the CDR3 is 16 residues. The CDR3 nucleotides are TGTGCCAGCAGCCGGGACAGGGGGAGTTTAGGATATGGCTACACCTTC. It encodes CASSRDRGSLGYGYTF.

In this sample, this clonotype turned up many times. The chain joins TRBV5-1 to TRBJ1-5, with a tentative D call TRBD1 (5 bases). CDR1 is SGHRS, CDR2 YFSETQ, per germline. The V end lost 4 bases, the J end lost 4 bases, and 12 bases lay between the germline ends. This CDR3 contains 14 residues. In nucleotides, the CDR3 is TGCGCCAGCAGCGAAGGGGCCCTAAATCAGCCCCAGCATTTT. It codes for CASSEGALNQPQHF. Supplemented by reference TRBV5-1 and TRBJ1-5, the full variable domain reads KAGVTQTPRYLIKTRGQQVTLSCSPISGHRSVSWYQQTPGQGLQFLFEYFSETQRNKGNFPGRFSGRQFSNSRSEMNVSTLELGDSALYLCASSEGALNQPQHFGDGTRLSIL.

The sample holds many counts of this clonotype. The chain couples TRBV2 to TRBJ1-2, with 11 bases matching TRBD1. This CDR3 is built from 13 residues. The ends lost 5 bases at V and 8 bases at J; junction bases unmatched: 4. Germline CDR1 SNHLY, CDR2 FYNNEI. CDR3 in DNA: TGTGCCAGCAGTTCGGACAGGGGGCTGGGCTACACCTTC. Translated: CASSSDRGLGYTF.

The J gene is TRBJ2-7, the V gene TRBV28; D not resolved. This CDR3 contains 14 residues. The V gene's germline CDR1 is MDHEN and CDR2 SYDVKM. Trimming took off 3 bases at V and 0 bases at J, with 9 bases between the two ends. The CDR3 bases are TGTGCCAGCAGTTTCCCTGAACGCTCCTACGAGCAGTACTTC. Amino acids: CASSFPERSYEQYF.

The chain recombines TRBV20-1 with TRBJ2-7; TRBD1 matches at 7 bases. CDR1 is DFQATT, CDR2 SNEGSKA, per germline (reference sequence). V was pared by 2 bases and J by 5 bases, with 12 bases of the junction left unmatched. The CDR3 is 15 amino acids. Here the CDR3 DNA reads TGCAGTGCTAGACCTTTAGGGACAGTATTCGACGAGCAGTACTTC. This translates into CSARPLGTVFDEQYF.

The chain is built from TRBV7-9 and TRBJ1-1; 7 nucleotides line up with TRBD1. V lost 6 bases, J lost 0 bases, and 7 bases stayed unmatched. Germline V CDR1 and CDR2: SEHNR, FQNEAQ (reference sequence). CDR3 length equals 15 residues. CDR3 sequence reads: CASRKTGTMNTEAFF. The CDR3 DNA follows: TGTGCCAGCAGGAAGACAGGGACCATGAACACTGAAGCTTTCTTT.

In this sample, this clonotype turned up many times. CDR3 bases: TGTGCCAGCAGTTTATTCAGGGACGCTGAAGCTTTCTTT. Protein sequence: CASSLFRDAEAFF. The chain uses TRBV12-3 or TRBV12-4 and TRBJ1-1; D may be TRBD1 (5 bases). The CDR3 totals 13 residues. Trimming shortened V by 2 bases and J by 6 bases, and 10 bases separated the two germline ends.

The V gene is TRBV6-1, the J gene TRBJ1-2, with D perhaps matching TRBD1 (5 bases). The CDR3 has 14 amino acids. From germline, CDR1 is MNHNS and CDR2 SASEGT. With 0 bases removed from V and 10 bases from J, the gap between germline ends came to 15 bases. CDR3 protein: CASSEAGTGLVYTF. The DNA for the CDR3 is TGTGCCAGCAGTGAAGCCGGGACGGGGCTTGTCTACACCTTC.

There are many counts of this clonotype. The gene calls are TRBV12-3 or TRBV12-4 and TRBJ2-5; possibly TRBD1 or TRBD2 for D (5 bases each). CDR3 size: 12 residues. Trimming removed 6 bases from V and 4 bases from J, with 9 bases in between. CDR3 DNA sequence: TGTGCCAGCAGGGGGGAATCAGAGACCCAGTACTTC. The encoded protein is CASRGESETQYF.

V and J are TRBV12-3 or TRBV12-4 and TRBJ1-6, with unresolved D. The CDR3 sequence is 13 residues long. Deletions cut 1 base from V and 11 bases from J, with 9 bases between. The CDR3 region is CASSLEAPPPLHF. DNA of the CDR3: TGTGCCAGCAGTTTAGAAGCCCCCCCACCCCTCCACTTT.

Concerning this clonotype: At one boundary the junction diverges from the germline segment, which might be a read error. The CDR3 region is CATSDYRGGGRETQYF. The DNA of the CDR3 is TGTGCCACCAGTGATTACCGCGGGGGGGGCCGAGAGACCCAGTACTTC. The V and J genes are TRBV6-1 and TRBJ2-5, with TRBD2 matching 9 bases. The CDR3 covers 16 residues. CDR1 and CDR2 (germline): MNHNS, SASEGT.

This clonotype has a count of ten or more. V usage is TRBV30 and J usage is TRBJ1-2; D ambiguous. The CDR3 is 11 amino acids. Trimming removed 0 bases from V and 4 bases from J, with 3 bases in between. Germline V gene data show CDR1 as GTSNPN and CDR2 as SVGIG (reference sequence). The CDR3 here is CAWSVLYGYTF. The CDR3 DNA reads TGTGCCTGGAGTGTTCTCTATGGCTACACCTTC.

There are many counts of this clonotype. The rearrangement uses TRBV28 and TRBJ2-7, with 8 bases fitting TRBD1. The CDR3 runs to 14 residues. Germline CDR1 MDHEN, CDR2 SYDVKM. Trimming took 6 bases from V and 2 from J; bases not matched to a gene: 6. DNA of the CDR3: TGTGCCAGCAGCATACAGGGGGGAGCCTACGAGCAGTACTTC. Amino acids: CASSIQGGAYEQYF.